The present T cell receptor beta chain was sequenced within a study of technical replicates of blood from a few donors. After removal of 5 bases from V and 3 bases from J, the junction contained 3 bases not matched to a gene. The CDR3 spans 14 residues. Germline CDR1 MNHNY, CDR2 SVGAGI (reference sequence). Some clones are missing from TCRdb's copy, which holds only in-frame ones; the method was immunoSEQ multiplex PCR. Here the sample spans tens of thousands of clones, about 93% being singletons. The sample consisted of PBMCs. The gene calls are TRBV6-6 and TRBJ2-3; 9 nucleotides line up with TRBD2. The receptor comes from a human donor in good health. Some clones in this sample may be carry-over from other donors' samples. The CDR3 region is CASSGSGRTDTQYF. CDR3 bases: TGTGCCAGCAGTGGGAGCGGGAGGACAGATACGCAGTATTTT.